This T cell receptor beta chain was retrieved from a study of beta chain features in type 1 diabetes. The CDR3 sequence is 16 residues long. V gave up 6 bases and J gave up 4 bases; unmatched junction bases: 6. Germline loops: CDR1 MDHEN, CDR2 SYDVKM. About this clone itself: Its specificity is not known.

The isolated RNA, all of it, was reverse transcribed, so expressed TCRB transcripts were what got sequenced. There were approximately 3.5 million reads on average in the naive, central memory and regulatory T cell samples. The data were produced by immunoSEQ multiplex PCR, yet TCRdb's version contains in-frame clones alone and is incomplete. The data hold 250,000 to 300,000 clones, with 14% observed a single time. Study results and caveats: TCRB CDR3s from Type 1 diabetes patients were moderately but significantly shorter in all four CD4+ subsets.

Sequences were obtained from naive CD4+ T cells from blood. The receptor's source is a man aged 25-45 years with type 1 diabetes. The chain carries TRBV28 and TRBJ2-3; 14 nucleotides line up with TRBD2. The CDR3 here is CASSTGTSGRPDTQYF. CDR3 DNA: TGTGCCAGCAGCACAGGGACTAGCGGGAGACCAGATACGCAGTATTTT.